These 16 T cell receptor beta chains originate from one sample sequenced in a study of blood T cell repertoires in COVID-19 (dated by TCRdb to 2020 to 2022). The library relied on the immunoSEQ multiplex PCR assay. Imported from immuneACCESS, the table was reduced by TCRdb to in-frame sequences with V and J called. These copies leave out some clones; in studies compared against another copy, an unresolved V gene accounts for under half, and the cause of the remainder is not known. The sample table holds roughly 80,000 clones, of which about 78% were seen once. Clones ranked in the top ten supply less than 20% of the sample. The sequenced sample was peripheral blood. The receptor source for this set is a human donor in a cohort sampled during active COVID-19.

This clone was found once. The chain recombines TRBV9 with TRBJ2-2; D is perhaps TRBD2 (5 bases). Between the trimmed V and J ends, which lost 0 bases and 4 bases, there was a span of 7 bases. Germline CDR1 is SGDLS and CDR2 is YYNGEE. The CDR3 has 14 amino acids. The DNA of the CDR3 is TGTGCCAGCAGCGTAGCGGGAAGCACCGGGGAGCTGTTTTTT. This translates into CASSVAGSTGELFF.

This rearrangement joins TRBV6-5 to TRBJ1-1, with D possibly matching TRBD1 (5 bases). Germline assignment: CDR1 MNHEY and CDR2 SVGAGI. The CDR3 has 15 amino acids. Between the trimmed V and J ends, which lost 8 bases and 6 bases, there was a span of 22 bases. The CDR3 sequence is CASEGREGIKAEAFF. CDR3 DNA: TGTGCCAGCGAGGGCAGGGAGGGTATTAAGGCTGAAGCTTTCTTT.

This chain links TRBV5-8 with TRBJ2-7; D possibly corresponds to TRBD1 (5 bases). The V gene's germline CDR1 is SGHTS and CDR2 YDEGEE. V dropped 6 bases and J dropped 5 bases, with 18 bases sitting between them. The CDR3 runs 14 residues. CDR3 sequence (DNA): TGTGCCAGCACCCCTGGGCTGGACACGGACGAGCAGTACTTC. Its translation: CASTPGLDTDEQYF.

The chain carries TRBV6-2 or TRBV6-3 and TRBJ2-7; 10 bases map to TRBD2. The germline V gene has CDR1 MNHEY and CDR2 SVGEGT. CDR3 length: 15 residues. With V trimmed by 0 bases and J by 3 bases, 2 bases remained unmatched. The DNA of the CDR3 is TGTGCCAGCAGTTACTCCAGCGGGGGGGGCTACGAGCAGTACGTC. This encodes CASSYSSGGGYEQYV.

V gene TRBV6-2 or TRBV6-3 combines with J gene TRBJ2-6, with TRBD1 as a possible D gene (5 bases). This CDR3 comprises 17 residues. Trimming cost V 5 bases and J 4 bases, with 18 bases left between them. The germline V gene encodes CDR1 MNHEY and CDR2 SVGEGT. CDR3 nucleotide sequence: TGTGCCAGCAGTCAGGGCACCCTTTCCCCCGGGGCCAACGTCCTGACTTTC. Its translation: CASSQGTLSPGANVLTF.

V gene TRBV28 combines with J gene TRBJ1-2, with TRBD1 matching 8 bases. The V and J ends lost 3 bases and 2 bases, in that order; junction bases with no gene match: 5. The CDR3 contains 15 residues. The V gene's germline CDR1 is MDHEN and CDR2 SYDVKM. In nucleotides, the CDR3 is TGTGCCAGCAGTTTCAGGGACAGGAGAAACTATGGCTACACCTTC. Amino acid sequence: CASSFRDRRNYGYTF.

This chain uses TRBV9 with TRBJ2-1, with TRBD1 as a possible D gene (5 bases). V was clipped by 2 bases and J by 10 bases, with 13 bases between them. CDR3 length equals 13 residues. Germline CDR1 and CDR2: SGDLS and YYNGEE. CDR3 nucleotide sequence: TGTGCCAGCAGCGTGGACACTCCGGGCGAGCAGTTCTTC. It codes for CASSVDTPGEQFF.

This clone was observed once. The chain is built from TRBV11-3 and TRBJ1-3, with D tentatively TRBD1 (6 bases). CDR1 is SGHNT and CDR2 is YENEEA in the germline V gene. The V end lost 5 bases, the J end lost 2 bases, and 13 bases lay between the germline ends. The length of the CDR3 is 15 residues. The chain's CDR3 is CASSRSRGAGNTIYF. The CDR3 DNA follows: TGTGCCAGCAGCCGTTCCAGGGGCGCTGGAAACACCATATATTTT. The variable domain in full, with the rest retrieved from reference TRBV11-3 and TRBJ1-3, is EAGVVQSPRYKIIEKKQPVAFWCNPISGHNTLYWYLQNLGQGPELLIRYENEEAVDDSQLPKDRFSAERLKGVDSTLKIQPAELGDSAVYLCASSRSRGAGNTIYFGEGSWLTVV.

This chain links TRBV27 with TRBJ2-7; no definite D call. CDR1 is MNHEY and CDR2 is SMNVEV in the germline V gene (reference sequence). This CDR3 region has 13 residues. V shed 3 bases and J shed 3 bases, with 9 bases lying between them. In nucleotides, the CDR3 is TGTGCCAGCAGTTTCCGCAGAAACTACGAGCAGTACGTC. This codes for CASSFRRNYEQYV.

This chain uses TRBV9 with TRBJ2-7; D might be TRBD1 (6 bases). The CDR3 consists of 12 residues. Germline CDR1 is SGDLS and CDR2 is YYNGEE. Trimming shortened V by 3 bases and J by 7 bases, and 11 bases separated the two germline ends. The CDR3 sequence is CASSEYRVEQYV. As DNA, the CDR3 is TGTGCCAGCAGCGAGTACAGGGTAGAGCAGTACGTC.

V usage is TRBV18 and J usage is TRBJ1-2, with unresolved D. The CDR3 is 13 amino acids. V was cut by 3 bases and J by 6 bases, with 11 bases left in between. Germline V gene lookup returns CDR1 KGHSH and CDR2 LQKENI. The CDR3 sequence is CASSPPTADGYTF. DNA of the CDR3: TGTGCCAGCTCACCCCCGACGGCGGATGGCTACACCTTC.

The chain is built from TRBV12-3 or TRBV12-4 and TRBJ1-1, with 7 nucleotides matching TRBD1. After removal of 6 bases from V and 3 bases from J, the junction contained 4 bases not matched to a gene. The length of the CDR3 is 13 residues. The CDR3 loop is CASSRTGDTEAFF. The CDR3 DNA sequence: TGTGCCAGCAGCCGTACAGGGGACACTGAAGCTTTCTTT.

V is TRBV2 and J is TRBJ2-3; tentatively, D is TRBD1 (6 bases). Per the germline V gene, CDR1 is SNHLY and CDR2 is FYNNEI. CDR3 length: 17 residues. Trimming removed 3 bases at V and 6 bases at J, with 22 bases between. Written as DNA, the CDR3 is TGTGCCAGCAGTGATAGATCCCAGGGGAAAATCTGGGATACGCAGTATTTT. Translating gives CASSDRSQGKIWDTQYF. Full variable domain (remainder filled in from reference TRBV2 and TRBJ2-3): EPEVTQTPSHQVTQMGQEVILRCVPISNHLYFYWYRQILGQKVEFLVSFYNNEISEKSEIFDDQFSVERPDGSNFTLKIRSTKLEDSAMYFCASSDRSQGKIWDTQYFGPGTRLTVL.

The chain is built from TRBV9 and TRBJ1-1; the match to TRBD1 covers 7 bases. The length of the CDR3 is 14 residues. J gave up 3 bases and V 3 bases, and 5 bases lay outside the gene matches. Per the germline V gene, CDR1 is SGDLS and CDR2 is YYNGEE. This CDR3 reads CASSAETGYTEAFF. The CDR3 nucleotides read TGTGCCAGCAGCGCCGAGACAGGGTACACTGAAGCTTTCTTT.

The CDR3 coding sequence is TGTGCCAGCCTCCATGCCCTGACAGGTAGCAATCAGCCCCAGCATTTT. Translating it yields CASLHALTGSNQPQHF. This sequence joins TRBV27 and TRBJ1-5; D might be TRBD1 (6 bases). The CDR3 loop spans 16 amino acids. Trimming took off 8 bases at V and 0 bases at J, with 17 bases between the two ends. Germline CDR1 MNHEY, CDR2 SMNVEV (reference sequence).

This chain links TRBV30 with TRBJ1-2; 10 bases are shared with TRBD1. Germline CDR1 reads GTSNPN; CDR2 reads SVGIG (reference sequence). The CDR3 has 13 amino acids. V lost 2 bases, J lost 4 bases, and 1 base stayed unmatched. CDR3 amino acids: CAWSRTGGYGYTF. The DNA for the CDR3 is TGTGCCTGGAGTCGGACAGGGGGCTATGGCTACACCTTC.